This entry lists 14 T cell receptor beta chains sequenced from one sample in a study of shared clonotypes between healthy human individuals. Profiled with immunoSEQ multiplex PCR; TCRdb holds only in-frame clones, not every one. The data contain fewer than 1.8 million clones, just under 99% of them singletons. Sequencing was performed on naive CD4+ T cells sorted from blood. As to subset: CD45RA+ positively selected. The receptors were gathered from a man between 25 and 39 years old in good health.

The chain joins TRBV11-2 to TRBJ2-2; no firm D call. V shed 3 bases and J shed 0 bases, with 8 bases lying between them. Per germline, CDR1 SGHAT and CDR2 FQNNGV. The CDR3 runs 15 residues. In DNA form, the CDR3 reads TGTGCCAGCAGCTTTACAACTTCGAACACCGGGGAGCTGTTTTTT. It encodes CASSFTTSNTGELFF.

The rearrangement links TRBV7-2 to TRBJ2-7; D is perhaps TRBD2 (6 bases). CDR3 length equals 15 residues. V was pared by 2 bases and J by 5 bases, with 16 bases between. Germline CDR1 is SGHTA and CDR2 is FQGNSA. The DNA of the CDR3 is TGTGCCAGCAGCTTATCATCGGGAGTGTTCAACGAGCAGTACTTC. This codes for CASSLSSGVFNEQYF.

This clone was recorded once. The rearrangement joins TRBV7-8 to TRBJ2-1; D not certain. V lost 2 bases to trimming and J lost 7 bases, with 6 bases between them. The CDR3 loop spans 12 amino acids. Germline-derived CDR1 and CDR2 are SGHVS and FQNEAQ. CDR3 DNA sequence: TGTGCCAGCAGCTTAATCGTTAATGAGCAGTTCTTC. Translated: CASSLIVNEQFF.

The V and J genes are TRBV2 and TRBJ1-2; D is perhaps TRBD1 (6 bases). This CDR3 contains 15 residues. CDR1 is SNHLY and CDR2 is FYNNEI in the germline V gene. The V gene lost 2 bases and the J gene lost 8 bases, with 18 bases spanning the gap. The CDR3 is CASSESPGRGKGYTF. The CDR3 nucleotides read TGTGCCAGCAGTGAATCGCCGGGGAGGGGGAAGGGCTACACCTTC.

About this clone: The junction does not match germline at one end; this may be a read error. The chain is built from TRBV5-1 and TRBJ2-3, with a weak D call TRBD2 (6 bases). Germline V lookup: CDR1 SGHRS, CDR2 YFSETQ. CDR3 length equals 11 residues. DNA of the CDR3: TGCGCCAGCAGCTTGGATCGGGACTTGATGTTT. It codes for CASSLDRDLMF. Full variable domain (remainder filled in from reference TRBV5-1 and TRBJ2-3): KAGVTQTPRYLIKTRGQQVTLSCSPISGHRSVSWYQQTPGQGLQFLFEYFSETQRNKGNFPGRFSGRQFSNSRSEMNVSTLELGDSALYLCASSLDRDLMFGPGTRLTVL.

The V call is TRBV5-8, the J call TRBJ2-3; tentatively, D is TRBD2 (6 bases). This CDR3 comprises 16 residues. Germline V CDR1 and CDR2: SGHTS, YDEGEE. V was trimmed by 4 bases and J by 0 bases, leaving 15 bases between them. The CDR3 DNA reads TGTGCCAGCAGCCCGGAGGTGGGGACTAGCACAGATACGCAGTATTTT. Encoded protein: CASSPEVGTSTDTQYF.

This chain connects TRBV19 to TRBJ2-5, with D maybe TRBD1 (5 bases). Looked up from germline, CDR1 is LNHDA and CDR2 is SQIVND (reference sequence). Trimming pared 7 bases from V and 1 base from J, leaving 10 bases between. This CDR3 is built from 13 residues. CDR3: CASTTGLQETQYF. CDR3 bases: TGTGCCAGTACCACAGGCCTCCAAGAGACCCAGTACTTC.

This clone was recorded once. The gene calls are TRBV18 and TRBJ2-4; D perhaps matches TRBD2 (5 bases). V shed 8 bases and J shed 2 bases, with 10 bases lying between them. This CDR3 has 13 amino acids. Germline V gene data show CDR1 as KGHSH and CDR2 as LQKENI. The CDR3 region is CASGELSKNIQYF. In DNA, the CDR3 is TGTGCCAGCGGGGAGCTATCCAAAAACATTCAGTACTTC.

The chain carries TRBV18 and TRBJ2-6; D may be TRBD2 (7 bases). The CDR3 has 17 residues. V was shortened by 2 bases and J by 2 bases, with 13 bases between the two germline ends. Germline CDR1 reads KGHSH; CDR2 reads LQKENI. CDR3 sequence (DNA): TGTGCCAGCTCACCAATCGTCGGGGGGCCTGGGGCCAACGTCCTGACTTTC. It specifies CASSPIVGGPGANVLTF.

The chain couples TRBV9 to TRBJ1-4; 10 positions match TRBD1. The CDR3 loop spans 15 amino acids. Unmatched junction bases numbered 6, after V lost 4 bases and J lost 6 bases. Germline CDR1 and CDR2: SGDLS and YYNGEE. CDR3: CASSQRGTGDEKLFF. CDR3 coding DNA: TGTGCCAGCAGCCAAAGGGGGACAGGGGATGAAAAACTGTTTTTT.

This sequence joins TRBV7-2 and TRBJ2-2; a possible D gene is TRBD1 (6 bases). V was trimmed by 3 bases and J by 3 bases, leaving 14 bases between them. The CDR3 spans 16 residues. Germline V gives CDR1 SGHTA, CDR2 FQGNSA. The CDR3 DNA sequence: TGTGCCAGCAGCTTTTCAGGGGTACCACACACCGGGGAGCTGTTTTTT. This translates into CASSFSGVPHTGELFF.

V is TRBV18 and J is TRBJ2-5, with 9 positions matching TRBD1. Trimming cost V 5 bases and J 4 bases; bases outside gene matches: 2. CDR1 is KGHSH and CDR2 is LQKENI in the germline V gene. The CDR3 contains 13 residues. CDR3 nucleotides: TGTGCCAGCTCAGGGACAGGGTTAGAGACCCAGTACTTC. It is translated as CASSGTGLETQYF.

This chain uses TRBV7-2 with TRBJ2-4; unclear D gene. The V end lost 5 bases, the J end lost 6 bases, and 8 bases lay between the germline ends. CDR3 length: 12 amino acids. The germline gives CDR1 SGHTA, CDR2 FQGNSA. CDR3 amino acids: CASSRPRNIQYF. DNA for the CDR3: TGTGCCAGCAGCCGCCCTAGAAACATTCAGTACTTC.

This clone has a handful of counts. This chain's CDR3 is CASRIWSNTGELFF. CDR3 nucleotides: TGTGCCAGCAGGATATGGTCGAACACCGGGGAGCTGTTTTTT. The J gene is TRBJ2-2, the V gene TRBV28, with no clear D. The CDR3 is 14 residues long. Trimming removed 6 bases from V and 0 bases from J, with 8 bases in between. CDR1 is MDHEN and CDR2 is SYDVKM in the germline V gene. The full variable domain, completed using reference TRBV28 and TRBJ2-2, is DVKVTQSSRYLVKRTGEKVFLECVQDMDHENMFWYRQDPGLGLRLIYFSYDVKMKEKGDIPEGYSVSREKKERFSLILESASTNQTSMYLCASRIWSNTGELFFGEGSRLTVL.